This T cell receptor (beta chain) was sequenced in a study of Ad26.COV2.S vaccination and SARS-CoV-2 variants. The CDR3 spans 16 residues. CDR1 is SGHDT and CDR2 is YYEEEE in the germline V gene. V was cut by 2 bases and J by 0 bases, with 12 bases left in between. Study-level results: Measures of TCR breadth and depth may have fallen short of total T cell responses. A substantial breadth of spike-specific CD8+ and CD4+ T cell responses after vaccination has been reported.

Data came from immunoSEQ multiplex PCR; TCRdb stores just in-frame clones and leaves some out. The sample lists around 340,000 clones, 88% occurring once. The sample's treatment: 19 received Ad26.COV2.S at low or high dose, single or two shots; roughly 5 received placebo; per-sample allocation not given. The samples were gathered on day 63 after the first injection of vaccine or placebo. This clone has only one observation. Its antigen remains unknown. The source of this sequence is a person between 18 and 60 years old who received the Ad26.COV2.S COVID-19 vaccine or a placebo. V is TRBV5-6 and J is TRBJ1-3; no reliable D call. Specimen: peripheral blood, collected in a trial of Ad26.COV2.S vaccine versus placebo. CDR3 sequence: CASSLPYWGSGNTIYF. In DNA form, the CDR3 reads TGTGCCAGCAGCTTACCCTATTGGGGCTCTGGAAACACCATATATTTT.